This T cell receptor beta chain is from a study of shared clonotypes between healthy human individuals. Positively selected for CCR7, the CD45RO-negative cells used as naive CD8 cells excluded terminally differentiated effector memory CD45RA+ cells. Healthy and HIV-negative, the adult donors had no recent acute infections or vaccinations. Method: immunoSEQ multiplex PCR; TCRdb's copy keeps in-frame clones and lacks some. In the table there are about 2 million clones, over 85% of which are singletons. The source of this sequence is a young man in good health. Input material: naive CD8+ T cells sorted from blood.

The CDR3 loop is CASSQVAGPTYEQYF. The CDR3 DNA reads as TGCGCCAGCAGCCAAGTGGCAGGGCCAACCTACGAGCAGTACTTC. J is TRBJ2-7 and V is TRBV4-3; D may be TRBD1 (5 bases). CDR1 and CDR2 from the germline V gene are LGHNA and YSLEER. This CDR3 has 15 residues. The V and J ends lost 1 base and 2 bases respectively, with 12 bases between them.